This T cell receptor beta chain is drawn from a study of Graves' ophthalmopathy and Graves' hyperthyroidism. For the study at large: Samples of peripheral blood were obtained at initial diagnosis, prior to treatment of any kind.

Amplification targeted the TCR beta CDR3 regions, with RNA transcripts as the source material. HTBI primers were employed in first-round RT-PCR, then a second-round multiplex PCR followed. TCRdb re-called the multiplex PCR reads through MiXCR, storing one row per CDR3 protein. The data hold 600,000 to 700,000 distinct CDR3 sequences, with roughly two fifths observed a single time. Regarding this clonotype: The target antigen is unknown.

All donors with ophthalmopathy were recorded as having moderate-to-severe activity, CAS ≥3, NOSPECS ≥4 and a duration under 3 months. Thyroid ultrasound, orbital computed tomography, TRAb, serum thyroxine and clinical symptoms formed the basis of diagnosis. Study conclusions and caveats: Most thyroid-expanded clonotypes exceeding 0.001 frequency were also found in blood.

CDR1 and CDR2 from the germline V gene are SEHNR and FQNEAQ (reference sequence). Trimming left V 8 bases short and J 3 bases short, with 16 bases between. The CDR3 is made up of 14 amino acids. The rearrangement uses TRBV7-9 and TRBJ1-2, with D possibly TRBD1 on 6 matching bases. Sequencing was performed on peripheral blood. This receptor was obtained from an adult man with Graves' ophthalmopathy. CDR3 sequence (DNA): TGTGCCAGCGGCGAGGGGGTTGTCGACTATGGCTACACCTTC. Amino acids: CASGEGVVDYGYTF.